These 21 T cell receptor beta chains share one sample of origin, sequenced in a study of blood T cell repertoires in COVID-19. Generated by immunoSEQ multiplex PCR, the TCRdb table keeps only in-frame clones and is missing some. The sample consists of 270,000 or so clones, roughly 89% of them appearing once. Sample: peripheral blood. These receptors were collected from a middle-aged man with acute or convalescent COVID-19.

This chain links TRBV5-1 with TRBJ2-7; 7 positions match TRBD1. The V gene's germline CDR1 is SGHRS and CDR2 YFSETQ. The V and J ends lost 4 bases and 0 bases, in that order; junction bases with no gene match: 7. This CDR3 has 15 amino acids. CDR3 protein: CASSLGTDSSYEQYF. The CDR3 region has the DNA TGCGCCAGCAGCCTCGGGACAGATTCCTCCTACGAGCAGTACTTC. The entire variable domain, with the rest obtained from reference TRBV5-1 and TRBJ2-7, is as follows: KAGVTQTPRYLIKTRGQQVTLSCSPISGHRSVSWYQQTPGQGLQFLFEYFSETQRNKGNFPGRFSGRQFSNSRSEMNVSTLELGDSALYLCASSLGTDSSYEQYFGPGTRLTVT.

Concerning this clone: Distinct nucleotide sequences in the sample also encode this CDR3. The chain joins TRBV5-1 to TRBJ1-1; D is perhaps TRBD1 (5 bases). The CDR3 covers 13 residues. With 4 bases removed from V and 1 base from J, the gap between germline ends came to 8 bases. From germline, CDR1 is SGHRS and CDR2 YFSETQ. The CDR3 DNA follows: TGCGCCAGCAGCGTCCAGGGGAACACTGAAGCTTTCTTT. Protein sequence: CASSVQGNTEAFF.

The genes are TRBV7-2 and TRBJ1-2; TRBD1 matches at 7 bases. This CDR3 region has 13 residues. The V gene end was trimmed by 5 bases and the J gene end by 7 bases; junction bases not matched to a gene: 7. Per germline, CDR1 SGHTA and CDR2 FQGNSA. The CDR3 region is CASSADRVGGYTF. Here the CDR3 DNA reads TGTGCCAGCAGCGCTGACAGGGTGGGTGGCTACACCTTC.

The rearrangement joins TRBV12-3 or TRBV12-4 to TRBJ2-7, with no clear D. V dropped 5 bases and J dropped 4 bases, with 9 bases sitting between them. CDR3 length: 12 residues. The CDR3 sequence: CASSLRAYEQYF. CDR3 DNA: TGTGCCAGCAGTCTCCGAGCATACGAGCAGTACTTC.

This chain uses TRBV12-3 or TRBV12-4 with TRBJ1-4, with D tentatively TRBD1 (5 bases). V lost 3 bases and J 8 bases, leaving 10 bases between the germline ends. The CDR3 has 13 amino acids. The CDR3 spells CASSFFRGEKLFF. CDR3 DNA sequence: TGTGCCAGCAGTTTTTTCCGGGGGGAAAAACTGTTTTTT.

V gene TRBV6-2 or TRBV6-3 combines with J gene TRBJ1-1; D remains ambiguous. V gave up 2 bases and J gave up 5 bases, with 15 bases separating them. This CDR3 is built from 15 residues. The germline V gene has CDR1 MNHEY and CDR2 SVGEGT. CDR3 nucleotide sequence: TGTGCCAGCAGTTACGCCTTTAGCGTCGTGACTGAAGCTTTCTTT. Its translation: CASSYAFSVVTEAFF.

The V gene is TRBV5-5, the J gene TRBJ1-4, with D hard to call. This CDR3 is 14 amino acids long. Germline V lookup: CDR1 SGHKS, CDR2 YYEKEE (reference sequence). Trimming cost V 0 bases and J 8 bases, with 11 bases left between them. The CDR3 region has the DNA TGTGCCAGCAGCTTGGTAGGAGAGTGGGAAAAACTGTTTTTT. It specifies CASSLVGEWEKLFF.

The chain's CDR3 is CASSFGRGRPGAFF. The CDR3 nucleotides read TGCGCCAGCAGCTTCGGCAGGGGGAGACCTGGGGCTTTCTTT. The chain joins TRBV5-1 to TRBJ1-1; 7 nucleotides line up with TRBD1. The CDR3 runs 14 residues. Germline V CDR1 and CDR2: SGHRS, YFSETQ. The junction had 12 bases not matched to a gene; V was cut back by 2 bases and J by 11 bases.

The rearrangement links TRBV15 to TRBJ2-7; D gene ambiguous. The CDR3 sequence is 18 residues long. Germline V gives CDR1 LNHNV, CDR2 YYDKDF (reference sequence). The V end was cut by 0 bases, the J end by 2 bases, with 20 bases between. CDR3 amino acids: CATSRDPPGSGSTYEQYF. CDR3 nucleotide sequence: TGTGCCACCAGCAGAGATCCTCCAGGCTCAGGATCGACCTACGAGCAGTACTTC.

The chain recombines TRBV4-2 with TRBJ1-2, with D tentatively TRBD1 (6 bases). V was trimmed by 0 bases and J by 8 bases, leaving 13 bases between them. CDR3 length equals 14 residues. Germline CDR1 reads LGHNA; CDR2 reads YNFKEQ. CDR3 region: CASSQDLGGAGYTF. The DNA for the CDR3 is TGTGCCAGCAGCCAAGATCTAGGGGGTGCAGGCTACACCTTC.

J is TRBJ1-2 and V is TRBV3-1 (or the pseudogene TRBV3-2), with a weak D call TRBD1 (5 bases). Trimming removed 6 bases at V and 8 bases at J, with 13 bases between. The CDR3 contains 12 residues. Germline CDR1 reads LGHDT; CDR2 reads YNNKEL (reference sequence). CDR3 in amino acids: CASRAGNLGYTF. In DNA form, the CDR3 reads TGTGCCAGCAGGGCAGGGAATTTGGGCTACACCTTC.

The V gene is TRBV9, the J gene TRBJ2-1; D might be TRBD2 (5 bases). Germline V gene data show CDR1 as SGDLS and CDR2 as YYNGEE. V was trimmed by 2 bases and J by 6 bases, leaving 18 bases between them. The CDR3 has 16 residues. As DNA, the CDR3 is TGTGCCAGCAGCGTGTCGAGTGGACTCCGTAGCAATGAGCAGTTCTTC. Amino acids: CASSVSSGLRSNEQFF. Full variable domain (remainder filled in from reference TRBV9 and TRBJ2-1): DSGVTQTPKHLITATGQRVTLRCSPRSGDLSVYWYQQSLDQGLQFLIQYYNGEERAKGNILERFSAQQFPDLHSELNLSSLELGDSALYFCASSVSSGLRSNEQFFGPGTRLTVL.

This chain uses TRBV30 with TRBJ2-7, with no clear D. The CDR3 is made up of 11 amino acids. CDR1 and CDR2 from the germline V gene are GTSNPN and SVGIG (reference sequence). V was pared by 3 bases and J by 4 bases, with 7 bases between. The DNA of the CDR3 is TGTGCCTGGAGGAAAGCTTACGAGCAGTACTTC. It translates to CAWRKAYEQYF.

The chain joins TRBV2 to TRBJ1-1, with 7 nucleotides matching TRBD1. This CDR3 region has 14 residues. V lost 10 bases, J lost 0 bases, and 8 bases stayed unmatched. Germline V gene sequence: CDR1 SNHLY, CDR2 FYNNEI. The CDR3 bases are TGTGCCACCCAGGGGGAACTTTTGAACACTGAAGCTTTCTTT. Its protein product is CATQGELLNTEAFF.

The rearrangement uses TRBV2 and TRBJ1-2; a possible D gene is TRBD1 (5 bases). There are 14 residues in the CDR3. Per the germline V gene, CDR1 is SNHLY and CDR2 is FYNNEI. V lost 6 bases, J lost 4 bases, and 15 bases lay in between. This CDR3 is CASRSDVGLYGYTF. CDR3 nucleotide sequence: TGTGCCAGCAGGAGTGACGTGGGGCTCTATGGCTACACCTTC.

To note about this clone: The same CDR3 is also encoded by other DNA sequences in this sample. The chain uses TRBV5-1 and TRBJ1-5; TRBD1 aligns across 9 bases. The germline V gene has CDR1 SGHRS and CDR2 YFSETQ. With 4 bases clipped from V and 4 bases from J, the junction kept 3 bases outside the gene matches. The CDR3 is 14 amino acids. The CDR3 DNA follows: TGCGCCAGCAGCCCGGGACAGGGAAATCAGCCCCAGCATTTT. Protein sequence: CASSPGQGNQPQHF.

The genes are TRBV5-4 and TRBJ2-2; D gene uncertain. This CDR3 comprises 15 residues. With 1 base removed from V and 5 bases from J, the gap between germline ends came to 12 bases. The V gene's germline CDR1 is SGHNT and CDR2 YYREEE (reference sequence). The CDR3 sequence is CASSLTQVGTGELFF. The CDR3 DNA sequence: TGTGCCAGCAGCTTGACTCAGGTCGGAACCGGGGAGCTGTTTTTT.

The V gene is TRBV5-4, the J gene TRBJ2-2; D might be TRBD1 (6 bases). CDR1 SGHNT and CDR2 YYREEE come from the germline V gene (reference sequence). V lost 0 bases to trimming and J lost 0 bases, with 12 bases between them. The CDR3 runs 17 residues. The CDR3, as DNA: TGTGCCAGCAGCTTGGAGCCCAGGGGAGCGAACACCGGGGAGCTGTTTTTT. Amino acid sequence: CASSLEPRGANTGELFF.

A few counts support this clone. The V gene is TRBV11-2, the J gene TRBJ1-4; D remains ambiguous. Trimming stripped 5 bases from V and 6 bases from J, with 16 bases between. Germline V gene data show CDR1 as SGHAT and CDR2 as FQNNGV. There are 15 residues in the CDR3. CDR3 DNA sequence: TGTGCCAGCAGCCTAACCGGGCAGAGGGATGAAAAACTGTTTTTT. As protein: CASSLTGQRDEKLFF.

The CDR3, as DNA: TGTGCCATCAAATATGAACAGGGAGGCTACACCTTC. It translates to CAIKYEQGGYTF. The chain joins TRBV10-3 to TRBJ1-2, with D maybe TRBD1 (6 bases). Germline-derived CDR1 and CDR2 are ENHRY and SYGVKD. There are 12 residues in the CDR3. The V gene lost 7 bases and the J gene lost 8 bases, with 14 bases spanning the gap.

The J gene is TRBJ1-3, the V gene TRBV19, with D possibly TRBD1 on 5 matching bases. V gave up 2 bases and J gave up 0 bases, with 8 bases separating them. There are 15 residues in the CDR3. Germline loops: CDR1 LNHDA, CDR2 SQIVND (reference sequence). The CDR3 protein is CASSIKGSSGNTIYF. CDR3 bases: TGTGCCAGTAGTATAAAGGGGTCCTCTGGAAACACCATATATTTT. The full variable domain, in which reference TRBV19 and TRBJ1-3 provide the parts outside the CDR3, is DGGITQSPKYLFRKEGQNVTLSCEQNLNHDAMYWYRQDPGQGLRLIYYSQIVNDFQKGDIAEGYSVSREKKESFPLTVTSAQKNPTAFYLCASSIKGSSGNTIYFGEGSWLTVV.